One and the same sample provided the 16 T cell receptor beta chains below, sequenced in a study of neurological immune-mediated disorders. Time point reported: longitudinal time-point 1 (baseline). TCRdb re-analysed the 5' RACE reads in MiXCR, keeping a single row per CDR3 protein. The sample holds around 60,000 distinct CDR3 sequences, around 11% seen once. The sequenced sample was PBMCs. The source of these receptors is a male donor with HTLV-1-associated myelopathy (HAM/TSP).

This clonotype showed up many times. The rearrangement uses TRBV20-1 and TRBJ1-4; possibly TRBD1 for D (6 bases). CDR1 and CDR2 (germline): DFQATT, SNEGSKA (reference sequence). CDR3 length: 14 amino acids. The V gene lost 2 bases and the J gene lost 8 bases, with 15 bases spanning the gap. The CDR3 here is CSARMGGSGEKLFF. The CDR3 region has the DNA TGCAGTGCTAGAATGGGGGGCTCTGGGGAAAAACTGTTTTTT.

This clonotype was picked up many times. This chain joins TRBV28 and TRBJ2-4; perhaps TRBD1 as D (5 bases). The germline V and J ends were trimmed by 2 bases and 9 bases, with 14 bases remaining between them. The germline CDR1 and CDR2 sequences are MDHEN and SYDVKM. The CDR3 has 14 amino acids. As DNA, the CDR3 is TGTGCCAGCAGTTTAGTTCAGGGTGGAACCATTCAGTACTTC. Residues: CASSLVQGGTIQYF.

This clonotype was observed at least ten times. The chain has TRBV12-3 or TRBV12-4 and TRBJ2-2; D remains unclear. Trimming took off 6 bases at V and 5 bases at J, with 4 bases between the two ends. The CDR3 spans 11 residues. In nucleotides, the CDR3 is TGTGCCAGCAGGCCTACCGGGGAGCTGTTTTTT. Translation gives CASRPTGELFF.

This clonotype was detected many times. The CDR3 is CSASIWAGGTDTQYF. The CDR3 DNA reads as TGCAGTGCTAGTATATGGGCAGGGGGGACAGATACGCAGTATTTT. This chain links TRBV20-1 with TRBJ2-3, with a tentative D call TRBD1 (7 bases). Germline V gene sequence: CDR1 DFQATT, CDR2 SNEGSKA (reference sequence). CDR3 length: 15 residues. Trimming shortened V by 3 bases and J by 3 bases, and 16 bases separated the two germline ends.

Many counts were recorded for this clonotype. CDR3 DNA sequence: TGCGCCAGCAGCCAAGAACTACGCTCTGGGGCCAACGTCCTGACTTTC. Translation: CASSQELRSGANVLTF. The chain joins TRBV4-3 to TRBJ2-6, with unresolved D. Germline-derived CDR1 and CDR2 are LGHNA and YSLEER. The CDR3 has 16 residues. The ends were cut back, 0 bases at V and 0 bases at J, with 6 bases in the middle.

This clonotype was counted many times. V gene TRBV5-1 combines with J gene TRBJ2-7; 9 bases are shared with TRBD1. Losses at the gene ends were 4 bases for V and 3 bases for J; bases not matched to a gene: 8. Germline CDR1 reads SGHRS; CDR2 reads YFSETQ. CDR3 length: 15 residues. The CDR3: CASSVDRGAYYEQYF. CDR3 nucleotide sequence: TGCGCCAGCAGCGTCGACAGGGGGGCTTACTACGAGCAGTACTTC.

This clonotype was counted at least ten times. This chain connects TRBV5-6 to TRBJ1-1, with D unclear. Germline CDR1 is SGHDT and CDR2 is YYEEEE. The CDR3 has 12 amino acids. Deletions cut 3 bases from V and 10 bases from J, with 13 bases between. The CDR3 coding sequence is TGTGCCAGCAGCTCCGTGATGACACGAGCTTTCTTT. This gives the protein CASSSVMTRAFF. The complete variable domain, with remaining parts taken from reference TRBV5-6 and TRBJ1-1, reads DAGVTQSPTHLIKTRGQQVTLRCSPKSGHDTVSWYQQALGQGPQFIFQYYEEEERQRGNFPDRFSGHQFPNYSSELNVNALLLGDSALYLCASSSVMTRAFFGQGTRLTVV.

This clonotype was counted at least ten times. The CDR3 sequence: CASSSGAWGNQPQHF. CDR3 DNA: TGTGCCAGCAGTTCCGGGGCCTGGGGCAATCAGCCCCAGCATTTT. The chain has TRBV12-3 or TRBV12-4 and TRBJ1-5; TRBD1 might be the D (5 bases). This CDR3 has 15 amino acids. V gave up 4 bases and J gave up 2 bases, with 12 bases separating them.

The sample holds many counts of this clonotype. This chain joins TRBV6-6 and TRBJ1-4; a weak D match, TRBD1 (5 bases). Trimming cost V 0 bases and J 6 bases, with 11 bases left between them. The CDR3 has 15 residues. CDR1 MNHNY and CDR2 SVGAGI come from the germline V gene (reference sequence). Here the CDR3 reads CASSYSRQGDEKLFF. In DNA, the CDR3 is TGTGCCAGCAGTTACTCGCGGCAGGGAGATGAAAAACTGTTTTTT.

This clonotype was seen many times. The CDR3 DNA reads TGCAGTGCTAGAGACCAAAACGGGGAAAATTCACCCCTCCACTTT. As protein: CSARDQNGENSPLHF. The rearrangement uses TRBV20-1 and TRBJ1-6; D is unresolved. Germline CDR1 is DFQATT and CDR2 is SNEGSKA (reference sequence). The CDR3 has 15 amino acids. Trimming pared 0 bases from V and 7 bases from J, leaving 13 bases between.

There are many counts of this clonotype. This chain links TRBV12-3 or TRBV12-4 with TRBJ1-4; D unclear. The CDR3 sequence is 16 residues long. V gave up 1 base and J gave up 0 bases, with 9 bases separating them. CDR3 sequence (DNA): TGTGCCAGCAGTTTAGGGTTAACTGCAACTAATGAAAAACTGTTTTTT. This translates into CASSLGLTATNEKLFF.

This clonotype was counted at least ten times. This chain uses TRBV20-1 with TRBJ2-5; 11 nucleotides line up with TRBD2. With 5 bases clipped from V and 4 bases from J, the junction kept 6 bases outside the gene matches. Germline lookup yields CDR1 DFQATT and CDR2 SNEGSKA (reference sequence). The CDR3 runs to 14 residues. Here the CDR3 DNA reads TGCAGTGCTGCCGGGACTAGCGGAAGAGAGACCCAGTACTTC. Protein product: CSAAGTSGRETQYF.

This clonotype has at least ten counts. The chain joins TRBV24-1 to TRBJ2-1; the D gene could be TRBD1 or TRBD2 (5 bases each). Germline assignment: CDR1 KGHDR and CDR2 SFDVKD. Deletions cut 1 base from V and 7 bases from J, with 13 bases between. This CDR3 comprises 15 residues. In nucleotides, the CDR3 is TGTGCCACCAGTGATTTTTCGAGGGGCTGGAATGAGCAGTTCTTC. Its translation is CATSDFSRGWNEQFF.

This clonotype was detected many times. The chain has TRBV20-1 and TRBJ1-1, with a possible D match to TRBD1 (6 bases). Germline V gene sequence: CDR1 DFQATT, CDR2 SNEGSKA (reference sequence). V lost 3 bases and J 1 base, leaving 12 bases between the germline ends. CDR3 length: 14 residues. In nucleotides, the CDR3 is TGCAGTGCTAGCCTCGGGGGCCCGAACACTGAAGCTTTCTTT. Translating gives CSASLGGPNTEAFF.

Ten or more counts support this clonotype. The V gene is TRBV7-9, the J gene TRBJ1-2; TRBD1 aligns across 7 bases. The germline CDR1 and CDR2 sequences are SEHNR and FQNEAQ (reference sequence). Unmatched junction bases numbered 5, after V lost 6 bases and J lost 4 bases. The CDR3 sequence is 13 residues long. The DNA of the CDR3 is TGTGCCAGCAGAAGACAGGGCGCCTATGGCTACACCTTC. Translating gives CASRRQGAYGYTF.

Of note for this clonotype: A much larger clone sits a single nucleotide away, making a read error possible. This CDR3 reads CSAPRTHANTEAFF. CDR3 nucleotides: TGCAGTGCTCCGAGGACACACGCGAACACTGAAGCTTTCTTT. The J gene is TRBJ1-1, the V gene TRBV20-1, with a possible D match to TRBD1 (5 bases). Germline V gives CDR1 DFQATT, CDR2 SNEGSKA (reference sequence). This CDR3 has 14 amino acids. The V end was cut by 5 bases, the J end by 1 base, with 14 bases between.